This T cell receptor beta chain appears in the sequencing data of a study of T cell responses to AZD1222 COVID-19 vaccine. This clone was detected once. Its antigen is unidentified. Study-wide findings and caveats: Donors were largely white British and mainly female; clonal diversity was possibly underestimated.

Looked up from germline, CDR1 is MDHEN and CDR2 is SYDVKM. The CDR3 runs to 13 residues. The ends were cut back, 4 bases at V and 1 base at J, with 6 bases in the middle. TCRdb keeps only in-frame clones here, not all; method: immunoSEQ multiplex PCR. The table includes roughly 150,000 clones, more than 75% detected once. The material sequenced was peripheral blood, taken 28 days after the second AZD1222 dose. The chain couples TRBV28 to TRBJ2-3, with TRBD2 as a possible D gene (5 bases). The sequence derives from an adult who received the AZD1222 COVID-19 vaccine. The CDR3 here is CASSSGGTDTQYF. In nucleotides, the CDR3 is TGTGCCAGCAGTTCCGGGGGCACAGATACGCAGTATTTT.